Included here is one TCR beta chain sequence, with context. The antigen is not known. Its ends do not fully match the called genes, so a read error is possible. These data come from a study of blood T cells in healthy people across ages. Overall study results and limits: Diversity figures based on one million T cells were deemed too low.

Using a J-beta primer mix together with a sample-barcoded 5' primer, a second PCR was run for roughly 7 to 11 cycles. Each cDNA molecule received a tag from a template-switch adaptor that had 12 random nucleotides. TCRdb independently ran MiXCR on the 5' RACE reads; one entry per CDR3 protein. The sample carries approximately 730,000 distinct CDR3 sequences, roughly 43% recorded once. There are 16 residues in the CDR3. Per germline, CDR1 MNHEY and CDR2 SMNVEV (reference sequence). The rearrangement links TRBV27 to TRBJ2-5; 7 bases map to TRBD1. Near its end, the DNA agrees better with TRBJ2-7, so the J call may be wrong. Sequencing was performed on blood. This receptor was taken from a woman aged 55-75 years in good health. The CDR3 bases are TGTGCCTGCAGTTCCCAGAACAGGGGAAGGTTGGACGAGCAGTACTTC. This encodes CACSSQNRGRLDEQYF.